These T cell receptor beta chains were read from a single sample in a study of cytomegalovirus exposure and HLA in healthy donors. The table came from immunoSEQ multiplex PCR; TCRdb's copy has only in-frame clones and leaves some out. The sample lists roughly 120,000 clones; 70% to 80% were seen once. The sequenced sample was PBMCs. The receptors derive from a man aged 50-59 years in good health and CMV-seropositive. Both conserved end residues are part of each CDR3. The D gene is left open where the match is weak. The size of a clone is reported for some rows only, either as once, few or many, or as a class for expanded clones.

.	TRBV5-1	TRBJ2-5	15	.	TGCGCCAGCAGCTTGGTAACCGGCCGTGAGGGGACCCAGTACTTC	CASSLVTGREGTQYF
.	TRBV5-4	TRBJ1-1	15	.	TGTGCCAGCAGCTTCCGGAGGGGAGGGGACACTGAAGCTTTCTTT	CASSFRRGGDTEAFF
.	TRBV4-3	TRBJ2-7	15	TRBD1	TGCGCCAGCAGCCACTCCGGGACAGGGGAATACGAGCAGTACTTC	CASSHSGTGEYEQYF
.	TRBV18	TRBJ1-1	13	.	TGTGCCAGCTCACCGAAAGCGAACACTGAAGCTTTCTTT	CASSPKANTEAFF
.	TRBV7-2	TRBJ2-5	16	TRBD2	TGTGCCAGCAGCTTAGTTACGGGAGGGAGCCAAGAGACCCAGTACTTC	CASSLVTGGSQETQYF
.	TRBV5-1	TRBJ2-3	15	TRBD1	TGCGCCAGCAAAGGACAGGGAATAAGCACAGATACGCAGTATTTT	CASKGQGISTDTQYF
few	TRBV6-5	TRBJ1-2	14	.	TGTGCCAGCAGTTACTCTGGAGGCCGCTATGGCTACACCTTC	CASSYSGGRYGYTF
.	TRBV28	TRBJ1-5	15	TRBD1	TGTGCCAGCAGCGTCCCGGGACAGGCCAATCAGCCCCAGCATTTT	CASSVPGQANQPQHF
.	TRBV30	TRBJ1-2	12	TRBD1	TGTGCCTTCGCGACAGGGCCCTATGGCTACACCTTC	CAFATGPYGYTF
.	TRBV10-3	TRBJ1-1	16	.	TGTGCCATCAGTGAGTCAGGGGGATCCATGAACACTGAAGCTTTCTTT	CAISESGGSMNTEAFF
.	TRBV10-2	TRBJ2-3	16	.	TGCGCCAGCAGTGGGGAGACCGGGACCGGACAGTTGGGGCAGTATTTT	CASSGETGTGQLGQYF
.	TRBV18	TRBJ1-2	14	.	TGTGCCAGCTCACCCCCAGACAGGATCTATGGCTACACCTTC	CASSPPDRIYGYTF
.	TRBV6-5	TRBJ1-1	13	.	TGTGCCAGCAGTTCATTCCTGAGAACTGAAGCTTTCTTT	CASSSFLRTEAFF
.	TRBV10-1	TRBJ1-6	16	.	TGCGCCAGCCCCTGGGGACTTCGCTCCTATAATTCACCCCTCCACTTT	CASPWGLRSYNSPLHF
.	TRBV19	TRBJ1-1	14	.	TGTGCCAGTATTAATGGGGGCGAATCCACTGAAGCTTTCTTT	CASINGGESTEAFF
few	TRBV2	TRBJ2-7	14	TRBD1	TGTGCCAGCAGTAGACAGGGGTCCTCCTACGAGCAGTACTTC	CASSRQGSSYEQYF
.	TRBV2	TRBJ1-1	11	.	TGTGCCAGCACCAGGTCCCCCGGCGCTTTCTTT	CASTRSPGAFF
.	TRBV5-1	TRBJ1-1	12	.	TGCGCCAGCAGCTTGGGCAGAAATGAAGCTTTCTTT	CASSLGRNEAFF
.	TRBV4-3	TRBJ1-1	13	.	TGCGCCAGCAGCTTCTCGTGGAACACTGAAGCTTTCTTT	CASSFSWNTEAFF
.	TRBV5-1	TRBJ2-2	16	.	TGCGCCAGCAGCACCAACAGGGTTGGCAACACCGGGGAGCTGTTTTTT	CASSTNRVGNTGELFF
once	TRBV30	TRBJ2-6	15	.	TGTGCCTGGAGTCGCTGGAGCTCTGGGGCCAACGTCCTGACTTTC	CAWSRWSSGANVLTF
.	TRBV7-9	TRBJ1-6	14	.	TGTGCCAGCAGCTTGGACCAGGGATCTTCACCCCTCCACTTT	CASSLDQGSSPLHF
once	TRBV12-5	TRBJ2-2	11	.	TGTGCTAGTGCCAGTATCGGGGAGCTGTTTTTT	CASASIGELFF
.	TRBV11-2	TRBJ1-6	15	TRBD1	TGTGCCAGCAGCTCCTCACAGGGGAACGGTTCACCCCTCCACTTT	CASSSSQGNGSPLHF
.	TRBV18	TRBJ1-1	13	TRBD1	TGTGCCAGCTCCCCGGGACAGGACACTGAAGCTTTCTTT	CASSPGQDTEAFF
.	TRBV6-6	TRBJ1-2	11	.	TGTGCCAGCACCGCGGGGGGGCCTGGGACCTTC	CASTAGGPGTF
.	TRBV2	TRBJ1-5	14	TRBD1	TGTGCCAGCGGGGGGACAGGGGGCTATCAGCCCCAGCATTTT	CASGGTGGYQPQHF
once	TRBV7-2	TRBJ2-5	16	TRBD1	TGTGCCAGCAGCTTGGGACAGGGTGGGCGTTGGGAGACCCAGTACTTC	CASSLGQGGRWETQYF
.	TRBV25-1	TRBJ2-7	13	TRBD1	TGTGCCAGCAGTTCTCAGGGGACAGGGAAGCAGTACTTC	CASSSQGTGKQYF
.	TRBV28	TRBJ2-7	12	.	TGTGCCACTTCACAGAGCTCCTACGAGCAGTACTTC	CATSQSSYEQYF
.	TRBV13	TRBJ1-2	13	.	TGTGCCAGCAGCTTAGATTCAAACCGCGACTACACCTTC	CASSLDSNRDYTF
.	TRBV7-6	TRBJ1-2	16	TRBD1	TGTGCCAGCAGCTTAGTGGGCGGACAGGGGGGCTATGGCTACACCTTC	CASSLVGGQGGYGYTF
.	TRBV5-5	TRBJ1-2	14	TRBD1	TGTGCCAGCAGCCCTGGACAGGGTGGGTATGGCTACACCTTC	CASSPGQGGYGYTF
.	TRBV6-6	TRBJ1-5	15	.	TGTGCCAGCAAGCAACAGGGATTAAGCAATCAGCCCCAGCATTTT	CASKQQGLSNQPQHF
.	TRBV5-4	TRBJ1-2	14	TRBD1	TGTGCCAGCAGCTTCGGGGACAGACAATATGGCTACACCTTC	CASSFGDRQYGYTF
.	TRBV9	TRBJ1-1	13	.	TGTGCCAGCAGCGTATCCTTAATCACTGAAGCTTTCTTT	CASSVSLITEAFF
.	TRBV11-3	TRBJ2-7	13	TRBD1	TGTGCCAGCAGCTTCACAGGGGCCTACGAGCAGTACTTC	CASSFTGAYEQYF
.	TRBV5-1	TRBJ2-7	15	.	TGCGCCAGCAGCTGGGCTAGCACTACCTACGAGGAGCAGTACTTC	CASSWASTTYEEQYF
.	TRBV10-3	TRBJ1-1	13	.	TGTGCCACCTTGATGACAGAGAACACTGAAGCTTTCTTT	CATLMTENTEAFF
.	TRBV19	TRBJ2-7	18	TRBD1	TGTGCCAGTCGCCCTATCGGACTCGGGACAGGGGACATCTACGAGCAGTACTTC	CASRPIGLGTGDIYEQYF
.	TRBV5-4	TRBJ2-3	15	.	TGTGCCAGCAGCTTCGGGGCGGGGTCCACAGATACGCAGTATTTT	CASSFGAGSTDTQYF
.	TRBV15	TRBJ2-7	13	.	TGTGCCACCAGCATAGGGAGCTATTACGAGCAGTACTTC	CATSIGSYYEQYF
.	TRBV7-2	TRBJ1-1	12	.	TGTGCCAGCAGCTCCTCGAATCAGAAAGCTTTCTTT	CASSSSNQKAFF
.	TRBV19	TRBJ1-5	16	.	TGTGCCAGTAGCCAGGCCGACACAGGCGGCAATCAGCCCCAGCATTTT	CASSQADTGGNQPQHF
.	TRBV25-1	TRBJ1-1	15	TRBD1	TGTGCCAGCAGTGGCGTTCGCAGGGGGAGTTCTGAAGCTTTCTTT	CASSGVRRGSSEAFF
.	TRBV4-1	TRBJ1-5	13	.	TGCGCCAGCAGCCAAGATCAGGGCCAGCCCCAGCATTTT	CASSQDQGQPQHF
.	TRBV5-5	TRBJ2-1	14	TRBD1	TGTGCCAGCAGCACGATGGGGACAGGGCATGAGCAGTTCTTC	CASSTMGTGHEQFF
.	TRBV5-1	TRBJ2-3	15	.	TGCGCCAGCAGAATCGGTTTATCCCTGACAGATACGCAGTATTTT	CASRIGLSLTDTQYF
.	TRBV4-3	TRBJ2-7	14	TRBD2	TGCGCCAGCAGCCGATTAGCGGGGCCCTACGAGCAGTACTTC	CASSRLAGPYEQYF
.	TRBV5-1	TRBJ2-7	14	TRBD1	TGCGCCAGCAGTTATGACAGGGGGGTCCACGAGCAGTACTTC	CASSYDRGVHEQYF
.	TRBV19	TRBJ1-4	16	.	TGTGCCAGTAGTGACACAAATAAGGCAACTAATGAAAAACTGTTTTTT	CASSDTNKATNEKLFF
once	TRBV27	TRBJ1-1	13	.	TGTGCCAGCAGCTTGAGGGAGAACACTGAAGCTTTCTTT	CASSLRENTEAFF
.	TRBV2	TRBJ1-5	15	TRBD1	TGTGCCAGCAGTGAAAGGGACAGGGTGGGCCAGCCCCAGCATTTT	CASSERDRVGQPQHF
.	TRBV6-5	TRBJ1-5	15	.	TGTGCCAGCAGTACCTTATCGGGGAATGATCAGCCCCAGCATTTT	CASSTLSGNDQPQHF
.	TRBV9	TRBJ1-1	14	.	TGTGCCAGCAGCCCCGGGAGGGTAAACACTGAAGCTTTCTTT	CASSPGRVNTEAFF
.	TRBV5-1	TRBJ1-1	16	.	TGCGCCAGCAGCCCCCGTTTTGGGGCTTTGAACACTGAAGCTTTCTTT	CASSPRFGALNTEAFF
.	TRBV6-5	TRBJ2-7	15	TRBD1	TGTGCCAGCAGTTACGACAGGGGTAGAGCCTACGAGCAGTACTTC	CASSYDRGRAYEQYF
.	TRBV18	TRBJ2-4	17	TRBD2	TGTGCCAGCTCACCAGGGACTAGCGGGAGGTGGTTGAACATTCAGTACTTC	CASSPGTSGRWLNIQYF
few	TRBV5-6	TRBJ2-1	15	.	TGTGCCAGCAGCTTGGTGGGTAGCCCGCAAGATGAGCAGTTCTTC	CASSLVGSPQDEQFF
.	TRBV19	TRBJ2-7	14	TRBD1	TGTGCCAGTAGTCCCTGGACAGGGGCCTACGAGCAGTACTTC	CASSPWTGAYEQYF